Presented here are 30 T cell receptor beta chains from one specimen sequenced in a study of beta chain features in type 1 diabetes. Sequencing targeted expressed TCRB transcripts, as all isolated RNA had been reverse transcribed. This table comes from immunoSEQ multiplex PCR, and its TCRdb copy is limited to in-frame clones, with some not included. The repertoire holds around 56,000 clones, with about 47% as singletons. These TCRs are of unknown antigen specificity. Notes on the study in general: Type 1 diabetes patients had moderately but significantly shorter TCRB CDR3s in all four CD4+ subsets.

The material sequenced was Tregs from blood. Receptors originate from a woman aged 40-49 years with type 1 diabetes.

CDR3 DNA: TGTGCCAGCACCCCCGGGGGGTCAAAAGGGGAGCTGTTTTTT. Residues: CASTPGGSKGELFF. This chain joins TRBV7-9 and TRBJ2-2; 7 bases map to TRBD2. The CDR3 is 14 amino acids. Germline values: CDR1 SEHNR, CDR2 FQNEAQ (reference sequence). Trimming took 7 bases from V and 8 from J; bases not matched to a gene: 10.

V and J are TRBV5-1 and TRBJ2-7; weak D call: TRBD1 (5 bases). The CDR3 has 12 amino acids. Germline CDR1 reads SGHRS; CDR2 reads YFSETQ. The V and J ends lost 4 bases and 3 bases respectively, with 8 bases between them. CDR3 region: CASSEQGYEQYF. The CDR3 DNA reads TGCGCCAGCAGCGAGCAGGGCTACGAGCAGTACTTC. Full variable domain (outside the CDR3, taken from reference TRBV5-1 and TRBJ2-7): KAGVTQTPRYLIKTRGQQVTLSCSPISGHRSVSWYQQTPGQGLQFLFEYFSETQRNKGNFPGRFSGRQFSNSRSEMNVSTLELGDSALYLCASSEQGYEQYFGPGTRLTVT.

This clone was recorded a few times. The chain recombines TRBV10-3 with TRBJ1-5; 7 positions match TRBD1. The J segment lost 0 bases and the V segment lost 2 bases, leaving 4 bases of the junction unmatched. The CDR3 sequence is 16 residues long. Germline lookup yields CDR1 ENHRY and CDR2 SYGVKD. Here the CDR3 DNA reads TGTGCCATCAGTGAGAGGGGGCAGAATAGCAATCAGCCCCAGCATTTT. Translation: CAISERGQNSNQPQHF.

This clone was seen just once. V usage is TRBV5-4 and J usage is TRBJ2-1, with 11 bases aligning to TRBD2. The CDR3 totals 16 residues. The junction had 8 bases not matched to a gene; V was cut back by 0 bases and J by 9 bases. Germline V gene data show CDR1 as SGHNT and CDR2 as YYREEE (reference sequence). CDR3 sequence: CASSLGATSGNVEQFF. As DNA, the CDR3 is TGTGCCAGCAGCTTGGGGGCGACTAGCGGGAACGTTGAGCAGTTCTTC.

The rearrangement joins TRBV5-1 to TRBJ1-1; D gene ambiguous. Germline V gene lookup returns CDR1 SGHRS and CDR2 YFSETQ. There are 13 residues in the CDR3. Trimming left V 0 bases short and J 11 bases short, with 14 bases between. The CDR3 DNA sequence: TGCGCCAGCAGCTTGGACGTATCGGGGTTGGCTTTCTTT. Amino acid sequence: CASSLDVSGLAFF.

The table lists this clone with a few counts. The V and J genes are TRBV7-2 and TRBJ2-1; maybe TRBD2 (6 bases). This CDR3 has 15 residues. Germline-derived CDR1 and CDR2 are SGHTA and FQGNSA. The germline V and J ends were trimmed by 2 bases and 2 bases, with 10 bases remaining between them. The CDR3 coding sequence is TGTGCCAGCAGCTTAACGGGAGTCACCTACAATGAGCAGTTCTTC. Its protein product is CASSLTGVTYNEQFF. The full variable domain, its missing parts supplied by reference TRBV7-2 and TRBJ2-1, is GAGVSQSPSNKVTEKGKDVELRCDPISGHTALYWYRQSLGQGLEFLIYFQGNSAPDKSGLPSDRFSAERTGGSVSTLTIQRTQQEDSAVYLCASSLTGVTYNEQFFGPGTRLTVL.

V usage is TRBV4-2 and J usage is TRBJ1-1; 7 bases map to TRBD1. The V gene end was trimmed by 6 bases and the J gene end by 5 bases; junction bases not matched to a gene: 12. Germline CDR1 LGHNA, CDR2 YNFKEQ. The CDR3 totals 15 residues. The CDR3 DNA reads as TGTGCCAGCAGTAGACGGGAAGGGGGCGATACTGAAGCTTTCTTT. Protein: CASSRREGGDTEAFF.

The genes are TRBV4-2 and TRBJ2-5; possibly TRBD2 for D (6 bases). V was trimmed by 0 bases and J by 5 bases, leaving 13 bases between them. The CDR3 runs to 15 residues. Germline V CDR1 and CDR2: LGHNA, YNFKEQ. For the CDR3, the DNA is TGTGCCAGCAGCCAAGACGGGGGATCGGGCGAGACCCAGTACTTC. It is translated as CASSQDGGSGETQYF.

This clone was counted a few times. The genes are TRBV5-6 and TRBJ2-2; perhaps TRBD2 as D (6 bases). CDR1 is SGHDT, CDR2 YYEEEE, per germline. V was shortened by 5 bases and J by 4 bases, with 12 bases between the two germline ends. This CDR3 comprises 14 residues. In DNA form, the CDR3 reads TGTGCCAGCAGGTTGCGGGGATTCACCGGGGAGCTGTTTTTT. Translation: CASRLRGFTGELFF.

The chain has TRBV7-2 and TRBJ2-5; 8 bases agree with TRBD2. The ends lost 4 bases at V and 1 base at J; junction bases unmatched: 8. Germline CDR1 SGHTA, CDR2 FQGNSA. This CDR3 has 16 amino acids. The CDR3 reads CASSYTSGASQETQYF. The CDR3 nucleotides read TGTGCCAGCAGCTATACTAGCGGAGCCTCCCAAGAGACCCAGTACTTC.

The chain links TRBV11-2 to TRBJ2-7, with TRBD1 matching over 8 bases. Germline values: CDR1 SGHAT, CDR2 FQNNGV. The V gene end was trimmed by 4 bases and the J gene end by 5 bases; junction bases not matched to a gene: 4. This CDR3 spans 13 amino acids. CDR3 nucleotide sequence: TGTGCCAGCAGCTCGGACAGGGAACACGAGCAGTACTTC. This encodes CASSSDREHEQYF.

There are a few counts of this clone. This rearrangement joins TRBV5-1 to TRBJ2-7, with TRBD2 identical over 7 bases. Germline loops: CDR1 SGHRS, CDR2 YFSETQ. V dropped 9 bases and J dropped 6; count of bases not matched to a gene: 18. The CDR3 is 15 residues long. Here the CDR3 DNA reads TGCGCCACTACTCGGGATAGCGGAGGCGGGGGCGAGCAGTACTTC. Its translation: CATTRDSGGGGEQYF.

This clone turned up a few times. This chain links TRBV28 with TRBJ1-2; D is possibly TRBD1 (5 bases). The germline V gene has CDR1 MDHEN and CDR2 SYDVKM. Trimming left V 7 bases short and J 7 bases short, with 13 bases between. This CDR3 is 12 amino acids long. CDR3 in DNA: TGTGCCAGCACCACAGGTGGAGTTGGCTACACCTTC. Its protein product is CASTTGGVGYTF.

The rearrangement uses TRBV4-3 and TRBJ1-5; D is uncertain. This CDR3 is built from 15 residues. Germline CDR1 and CDR2: LGHNA and YSLEER. The ends were cut back, 1 base at V and 2 bases at J, with 9 bases in the middle. The CDR3 region has the DNA TGCGCCAGCAGCCAAGTTCTAGCCGGCAATCAGCCCCAGCATTTT. Amino acid sequence: CASSQVLAGNQPQHF.

This chain joins TRBV6-6 and TRBJ2-3; 8 bases align to TRBD2. The length of the CDR3 is 16 residues. The ends lost 2 bases at V and 9 bases at J; junction bases unmatched: 13. Germline CDR1 MNHNY, CDR2 SVGAGI (reference sequence). The CDR3 spells CASSYETTLAGGTQYF. DNA of the CDR3: TGTGCCAGCAGTTACGAGACGACTTTGGCGGGAGGAACGCAGTATTTT.

V and J are TRBV7-2 and TRBJ1-5; 9 bases map to TRBD1. Trimming took 5 bases from V and 4 from J; bases not matched to a gene: 6. CDR1 SGHTA and CDR2 FQGNSA come from the germline V gene. The CDR3 length is 15 residues. In nucleotides, the CDR3 is TGTGCCAGCAGCCTAAGGACAGGGGTGAATCAGCCCCAGCATTTT. Translating it yields CASSLRTGVNQPQHF.

This clone was detected only a few times. This chain joins TRBV7-2 and TRBJ1-5; 8 positions match TRBD1. Looked up from germline, CDR1 is SGHTA and CDR2 is FQGNSA. The CDR3 contains 15 residues. The junction had 3 bases not matched to a gene; V was cut back by 3 bases and J by 2 bases. DNA of the CDR3: TGTGCCAGCAGCTTGACAGGGGATGGCAATCAGCCCCAGCATTTT. Amino acids: CASSLTGDGNQPQHF. The full variable domain, in which reference TRBV7-2 and TRBJ1-5 provide the parts outside the CDR3, is GAGVSQSPSNKVTEKGKDVELRCDPISGHTALYWYRQSLGQGLEFLIYFQGNSAPDKSGLPSDRFSAERTGGSVSTLTIQRTQQEDSAVYLCASSLTGDGNQPQHFGDGTRLSIL.

This clone appeared a single time. The chain is built from TRBV5-1 and TRBJ2-3; TRBD1 agrees at 8 bases. This CDR3 spans 17 amino acids. Germline-derived CDR1 and CDR2 are SGHRS and YFSETQ. V shed 5 bases, J shed 1 base, and the junction held 12 bases outside the gene matches. In DNA, the CDR3 is TGCGCCAGCAGTTATGGACAGGGCCAACAGGGCACAGATACGCAGTATTTT. Translating it yields CASSYGQGQQGTDTQYF. The whole variable domain, remainder taken from reference TRBV5-1 and TRBJ2-3, is KAGVTQTPRYLIKTRGQQVTLSCSPISGHRSVSWYQQTPGQGLQFLFEYFSETQRNKGNFPGRFSGRQFSNSRSEMNVSTLELGDSALYLCASSYGQGQQGTDTQYFGPGTRLTVL.

The chain employs TRBV5-1 and TRBJ1-2; D is perhaps TRBD1 (5 bases). CDR1 is SGHRS, CDR2 YFSETQ, per germline. The CDR3 extends over 13 amino acids. Trimming pared 4 bases from V and 5 bases from J, leaving 12 bases between. Here the CDR3 reads CASSADGGYGYTF. The CDR3 DNA reads TGCGCCAGCAGCGCCGACGGGGGGTATGGCTACACCTTC. Using reference TRBV5-1 and TRBJ1-2 for the parts outside the CDR3, the full variable domain is KAGVTQTPRYLIKTRGQQVTLSCSPISGHRSVSWYQQTPGQGLQFLFEYFSETQRNKGNFPGRFSGRQFSNSRSEMNVSTLELGDSALYLCASSADGGYGYTFGSGTRLTVV.

The genes are TRBV28 and TRBJ1-1; D unresolved. Germline values: CDR1 MDHEN, CDR2 SYDVKM. The CDR3 loop spans 15 amino acids. V was cut by 3 bases and J by 5 bases, with 16 bases left in between. CDR3 nucleotide sequence: TGTGCCAGCAGTTTCTACCCCCTCGATCCGACTGAAGCTTTCTTT. Protein product: CASSFYPLDPTEAFF.

This clone has just a few counts. This chain joins TRBV25-1 and TRBJ1-4; D gene ambiguous. With 2 bases removed from V and 11 bases from J, the gap between germline ends came to 6 bases. Germline values: CDR1 MGHDK, CDR2 SYGVNS. The CDR3 has 11 amino acids. CDR3 sequence (DNA): TGTGCCAGCAGTGAACCCGGGAAACTGTTTTTT. Translated, it gives CASSEPGKLFF.

The rearrangement uses TRBV10-3 and TRBJ2-7; 12 bases line up with TRBD2. Germline V gene lookup returns CDR1 ENHRY and CDR2 SYGVKD. V shed 11 bases and J 3 bases; nucleotides not matched to a gene: 5. The length of the CDR3 is 13 residues. In nucleotides, the CDR3 is TGTGCCTCGGGACTAGCGGGTAACTACGAGCAGTACTTC. Encoded protein: CASGLAGNYEQYF.

V and J are TRBV28 and TRBJ1-5, with D hard to call. The germline V and J ends were trimmed by 3 bases and 0 bases, with 9 bases remaining between them. The germline gives CDR1 MDHEN, CDR2 SYDVKM. This CDR3 region has 15 residues. The CDR3 nucleotides are TGTGCCAGCAGTTTGGGCGGGCCTAGCAATCAGCCCCAGCATTTT. It specifies CASSLGGPSNQPQHF.

This clone is a singleton in its sample. This chain uses TRBV2 with TRBJ2-7, with D possibly being TRBD2 (5 bases). The CDR3 consists of 14 residues. With 4 bases removed from V and 6 bases from J, the gap between germline ends came to 16 bases. Per germline, CDR1 SNHLY and CDR2 FYNNEI. CDR3 sequence (DNA): TGTGCCAGCAGTGGCCGACGAGGGAATCCCGAGCAGTACTTC. This sequence encodes CASSGRRGNPEQYF.

The chain is built from TRBV11-2 and TRBJ2-7, with D possibly being TRBD1 (5 bases). Germline CDR1 SGHAT, CDR2 FQNNGV. This CDR3 contains 14 residues. V shed 3 bases and J shed 4 bases, with 13 bases lying between them. The CDR3 DNA is TGTGCCAGCAGCTTTCAGGGTTCAGGGTACGAGCAGTACTTC. Encoded protein: CASSFQGSGYEQYF.

V gene TRBV7-2 combines with J gene TRBJ2-2, with 7 nucleotides matching TRBD1. The CDR3 has 15 amino acids. The V gene's germline CDR1 is SGHTA and CDR2 FQGNSA. V dropped 5 bases and J dropped 4; count of bases not matched to a gene: 7. CDR3 sequence: CASSVTGFGTGELFF. The CDR3 nucleotides are TGTGCCAGCAGCGTGACAGGGTTCGGCACCGGGGAGCTGTTTTTT.

The rearrangement joins TRBV6-5 to TRBJ2-7; D is possibly TRBD2 (5 bases). Per the germline V gene, CDR1 is MNHEY and CDR2 is SVGAGI. This CDR3 is 14 amino acids long. Trimming took 6 bases from V and 0 from J, leaving 12 bases between them. Here the CDR3 reads CASRRTAPSYEQYF. Here the CDR3 DNA reads TGTGCCAGCAGGAGGACTGCTCCCTCCTACGAGCAGTACTTC.

This clone is categorized as medium-sized. The chain uses TRBV28 and TRBJ1-4; D not resolved. The CDR3 has 14 residues. V dropped 3 bases and J dropped 7 bases, with 12 bases sitting between them. Germline values: CDR1 MDHEN, CDR2 SYDVKM. CDR3 coding DNA: TGTGCCAGCAGTTTGGCTTCCCGCCCTGAAAAACTGTTTTTT. Amino acid sequence: CASSLASRPEKLFF.

This clone was seen a few times. The chain uses TRBV7-2 and TRBJ1-2; tentatively, D is TRBD1 (5 bases). V was clipped by 4 bases and J by 8 bases, with 14 bases between them. In germline, CDR1 is SGHTA, CDR2 FQGNSA. The CDR3 covers 13 residues. The CDR3 DNA is TGTGCCAGCAGCTCGGCCCAGGGTACCGGCTACACCTTC. Protein sequence: CASSSAQGTGYTF.

This chain links TRBV5-1 with TRBJ2-5, with TRBD2 matching over 10 bases. Trimming took 3 bases from V and 0 from J; bases not matched to a gene: 2. This CDR3 spans 15 amino acids. Germline V gene data show CDR1 as SGHRS and CDR2 as YFSETQ. CDR3 loop: CASSSLAGDQETQYF. The CDR3 region has the DNA TGCGCCAGCAGCTCTCTAGCGGGGGACCAAGAGACCCAGTACTTC.